This entry lists 18 T cell receptor beta chains sequenced from one sample in a study of metastatic and nonmetastatic thyroid tumors. Via MiXCR, TCRdb re-called the PCR reads. The sample records tens of thousands of clones, over 10% being singletons. Among the patients, none had received any treatment before thyroid surgery. Sequenced: blood. The receptors here all came from a male donor with papillary thyroid cancer or a benign thyroid nodule (not recorded which). Some clones in this sample may be carry-over from other donors' samples.

With respect to this clone: This may come from a read error, since a much larger clone is one base off. Other DNA sequences in the same sample also yield this CDR3. The rearrangement links TRBV12-3 or TRBV12-4 to TRBJ2-3; maybe TRBD1 (5 bases). There are 12 residues in the CDR3. CDR3 amino acids: CASRRGTDTQYF. As DNA, the CDR3 is TGTGCCAGTCGAAGGGGCACAGATACGCAGTACTTT.

This clone was seen repeatedly, ten times or more. The rearrangement joins TRBV5-6 to TRBJ1-4; TRBD1 aligns across 7 bases. V trimming: 4 bases; J trimming: 8 bases; junction bases outside the gene matches: 8. This CDR3 has 14 residues. In germline, CDR1 is SGHDT, CDR2 YYEEEE. CDR3 amino acids: CASSGDRAREKLFF. The CDR3 nucleotides are TGTGCCAGCAGCGGTGACAGGGCGAGGGAAAAACTGTTTTTT.

This clone was observed at least ten times. The chain recombines TRBV28 with TRBJ2-7; no reliable D call. The CDR3 is made up of 16 amino acids. Germline values: CDR1 MDHEN, CDR2 SYDVKM. Trimming cost V 8 bases and J 4 bases, with 24 bases left between them. The CDR3 reads CASPPPYRPAQYEQYF. In DNA, the CDR3 is TGTGCCAGCCCACCTCCCTATAGGCCCGCTCAGTACGAGCAGTACTTC.

At least ten counts were recorded for this clone. The chain recombines TRBV12-3 or TRBV12-4 with TRBJ2-7; weak D call: TRBD1 (5 bases). V lost 3 bases and J lost 0, with 12 bases in between. CDR3 length: 15 amino acids. CDR3 region: CASSLRTTSSYEQYF. Written as DNA, the CDR3 is TGTGCCAGCAGTTTGAGGACAACAAGCTCCTACGAGCAGTACTTC.

This clone was found a few times. The chain has TRBV5-8 and TRBJ1-1; D might be TRBD1 (6 bases). Germline values: CDR1 SGHTS, CDR2 YDEGEE. This CDR3 contains 15 residues. Trimming took 5 bases from V and 3 from J, leaving 17 bases between them. CDR3 nucleotides: TGTGCCAGCAGAAGAACAGGGTACGTAGACACTGAAGCTTTCTTT. It yields the protein CASRRTGYVDTEAFF.

This clone was picked up many times. The J gene is TRBJ2-7, the V gene TRBV20-1; 7 nucleotides line up with TRBD1. Germline V gene data show CDR1 as DFQATT and CDR2 as SNEGSKA (reference sequence). J was trimmed by 3 bases and V by 3 bases; bases with no gene match: 5. CDR3 size: 13 residues. CDR3 sequence reads: CSARAGTDYEQYF. As DNA, the CDR3 is TGCAGTGCTAGGGCAGGGACAGACTACGAGCAGTACTTC.

The table lists this clone with many counts. Other DNA variants within this sample encode the same CDR3. The chain links TRBV30 to TRBJ2-7; 11 positions match TRBD2. The germline V gene has CDR1 GTSNPN and CDR2 SVGIG (reference sequence). V dropped 2 bases and J dropped 3; count of bases not matched to a gene: 3. The CDR3 has 14 residues. The chain's CDR3 is CAWSRGTSGYEQYF. CDR3 nucleotides: TGTGCCTGGAGTAGGGGGACTAGCGGCTACGAGCAGTACTTC.

J is TRBJ2-7 and V is TRBV15, with no clear D. Germline V gene sequence: CDR1 LNHNV, CDR2 YYDKDF (reference sequence). There are 15 residues in the CDR3. Deletions cut 1 base from V and 3 bases from J, with 13 bases between. The CDR3 reads CATSRATWLGYEQYF. For the CDR3, the DNA is TGTGCCACCAGCAGAGCTACATGGTTGGGCTACGAGCAGTACTTC.

This clone was observed a handful of times. A much more abundant neighbour one base away suggests this may be a read error. The V and J genes are TRBV2 and TRBJ2-5; D uncertain. The CDR3 runs to 10 residues. Germline lookup yields CDR1 SNHLY and CDR2 FYNNEI. The CDR3 reads CASSVGIQHF. As DNA, the CDR3 is TGTGCCAGCAGTGTGGGGATACAGCACTTC.

The chain joins TRBV11-2 to TRBJ1-1; 10 nucleotides line up with TRBD1. This CDR3 spans 16 amino acids. V was clipped by 1 base and J by 3 bases; unmatched bases: 5. Germline V gene data show CDR1 as SGHAT and CDR2 as FQNNGV. The CDR3 nucleotides read TGTGCCAGCAGCTTAGTTGGGACAGGGGTAGACACTGAAGCTTTCTTT. Encoded protein: CASSLVGTGVDTEAFF.

The chain has TRBV28 and TRBJ1-1; D is undetermined. V was trimmed by 3 bases and J by 5 bases, leaving 4 bases between them. The CDR3 consists of 11 residues. CDR1 and CDR2 (germline): MDHEN, SYDVKM. The chain's CDR3 is CASSFKTEAFF. DNA of the CDR3: TGTGCCAGCAGTTTTAAGACTGAAGCTTTCTTT.

This clone occurred many times. The same CDR3 also results from other DNA sequences found in this sample. The gene calls are TRBV20-1 and TRBJ2-5, with D unresolved. The CDR3 has 14 residues. The V and J ends lost 1 base and 2 bases respectively, with 11 bases between them. Germline V gene sequence: CDR1 DFQATT, CDR2 SNEGSKA (reference sequence). CDR3 nucleotide sequence: TGCAGTGCTAGAGGAGTCCGGGCGCAAGAGACCCAGTACTTC. The encoded protein is CSARGVRAQETQYF.

This clone occurred a few times. The chain combines TRBV4-3 with TRBJ2-4; TRBD1 aligns across 9 bases. The CDR3 sequence is 16 residues long. Germline values: CDR1 LGHNA, CDR2 YSLEER. The J segment lost 4 bases and the V segment lost 0 bases, leaving 4 bases of the junction unmatched. The CDR3 nucleotides are TGCGCCAGCAGCCAAGAGGCAGGACAGGGGAAAAACATTCAGTACTTC. This translates into CASSQEAGQGKNIQYF.

This clone was detected many times. The rearrangement uses TRBV4-3 and TRBJ2-7, with TRBD1 matching over 7 bases. The CDR3 runs to 15 residues. Germline values: CDR1 LGHNA, CDR2 YSLEER. V gave up 1 base and J gave up 2 bases; unmatched junction bases: 5. CDR3 amino acids: CASSQGRTGTYEQYF. The CDR3 DNA is TGCGCCAGCAGCCAAGGGCGGACAGGCACCTACGAGCAGTACTTC.

In this sample, this clone turned up many times. The V gene is TRBV6-2 or TRBV6-3, the J gene TRBJ2-3, with a weak D call TRBD2 (5 bases). CDR3 length: 16 amino acids. Germline CDR1 reads MNHEY; CDR2 reads SVGEGT. V lost 6 bases, J lost 0 bases, and 16 bases lay in between. Here the CDR3 DNA reads TGTGCCAGCAGGCGTATCCAGGACTTTAGCACAGATACGCAGTATTTT. Protein: CASRRIQDFSTDTQYF.

This clone was seen at least ten times. The chain couples TRBV25-1 to TRBJ2-7, with 7 bases matching TRBD2. V was pared by 3 bases and J by 5 bases, with 13 bases of the junction left unmatched. The CDR3 extends over 16 amino acids. Germline CDR1 is MGHDK and CDR2 is SYGVNS. In DNA, the CDR3 is TGTGCCAGCAGTGACTATTCGGCGGGAGATCAACACGAGCAGTACTTC. This codes for CASSDYSAGDQHEQYF.

This clone is medium-sized (0.01 to 0.1%) by share. The rearrangement uses TRBV6-1 and TRBJ2-7; unclear D gene. CDR1 is MNHNS, CDR2 SASEGT, per germline. V lost 7 bases to trimming and J lost 1 base, with 11 bases between them. This CDR3 comprises 13 residues. CDR3 residues: CASIGRFSYEQYF. The CDR3, as DNA: TGTGCCAGCATAGGGCGGTTTTCCTACGAGCAGTACTTC.

This clone has ten or more counts. The chain employs TRBV9 and TRBJ1-6; D possibly corresponds to TRBD1 (6 bases). V lost 4 bases to trimming and J lost 9 bases, with 17 bases between them. The CDR3 sequence is 15 residues long. Per the germline V gene, CDR1 is SGDLS and CDR2 is YYNGEE. The CDR3 here is CASSIGTARGSPLHF. CDR3 sequence (DNA): TGTGCCAGCAGCATAGGGACGGCCAGGGGTTCACCCCTCCACTTT.